Each of the 30 T cell receptor beta chains below was sequenced from the same sample in a study of CD8 T cells in ankylosing spondylitis. Using its own MiXCR run on the 5' RACE reads, TCRdb lists one record per CDR3 protein. The profile shows approximately 200,000 distinct CDR3 sequences, 9.5% to 15% of them singletons. Sequencing was done on a sample of blood, either unsorted or a sorted T cell fraction (not recorded which). The receptors stem from a male donor with ankylosing spondylitis or in good health (not recorded which).

This clonotype showed up many times. CDR3 nucleotides: TGCGCCAGCAGCTTGGATGATGAGCAGTTCTTC. This encodes CASSLDDEQFF. The rearrangement uses TRBV5-1 and TRBJ2-1; D unresolved. With 0 bases removed from V and 8 bases from J, the gap between germline ends came to 3 bases. The CDR3 has 11 residues. Germline V gene sequence: CDR1 SGHRS, CDR2 YFSETQ.

The gene calls are TRBV12-3 or TRBV12-4 and TRBJ1-1, with D uncertain. V lost 1 base and J lost 2, with 8 bases in between. There are 14 residues in the CDR3. In DNA form, the CDR3 reads TGTGCCAGCAGTTTAGGCTCGGAAAACACTGAAGCTTTCTTT. This translates into CASSLGSENTEAFF.

The genes are TRBV4-1 and TRBJ2-7; 9 bases are a match to TRBD2. CDR3 size: 17 residues. Trimming took 0 bases from V and 0 from J; bases not matched to a gene: 6. Germline CDR1 is MGHRA and CDR2 is YSYEKL. This CDR3 reads CASSQEGAGGFSYEQYF. CDR3 sequence (DNA): TGCGCCAGCAGCCAAGAAGGAGCGGGGGGATTCTCCTACGAGCAGTACTTC.

J is TRBJ2-3 and V is TRBV7-2; maybe TRBD2 (6 bases). CDR3 size: 17 residues. The germline V gene has CDR1 SGHTA and CDR2 FQGNSA. Trimming left V 3 bases short and J 0 bases short, with 16 bases between. In DNA form, the CDR3 reads TGTGCCAGCAGCTTCCCCTGGAGGGGAGGAAGCACAGATACGCAGTATTTT. This gives the protein CASSFPWRGGSTDTQYF.

This clonotype was detected a few times. The chain joins TRBV4-1 to TRBJ2-2, with TRBD1 as a possible D gene (6 bases). V was shortened by 1 base and J by 6 bases, with 12 bases between the two germline ends. CDR1 is MGHRA, CDR2 YSYEKL, per germline. The CDR3 is 15 residues long. CDR3 DNA: TGCGCCAGCAGCCAAGGGCAGGGGAGCGCCGGGGAGCTGTTTTTT. It encodes CASSQGQGSAGELFF.

This clonotype has only a few counts. The chain carries TRBV5-1 and TRBJ2-7, with unresolved D. The CDR3 length is 15 residues. V dropped 2 bases and J dropped 3 bases, with 15 bases sitting between them. Germline V gene lookup returns CDR1 SGHRS and CDR2 YFSETQ. The chain's CDR3 is CASSLSQGLFYEQYF. As DNA, the CDR3 is TGCGCCAGCAGCTTATCCCAAGGGCTTTTCTACGAGCAGTACTTC.

This clonotype was recorded a few times. V gene TRBV20-1 combines with J gene TRBJ2-1; D may be TRBD1 (5 bases). The CDR3 sequence is 13 residues long. CDR1 is DFQATT and CDR2 is SNEGSKA in the germline V gene (reference sequence). The ends were cut back, 3 bases at V and 4 bases at J, with 10 bases in the middle. In DNA, the CDR3 is TGCAGTGCTAGCCCGACAGAGTACAATGAGCAGTTCTTC. Its translation is CSASPTEYNEQFF.

This clonotype was detected only a few times. The chain has TRBV11-2 and TRBJ2-3; 9 bases fit TRBD2. CDR1 SGHAT and CDR2 FQNNGV come from the germline V gene. The CDR3 contains 19 residues. V trimming: 7 bases; J trimming: 1 base; junction bases outside the gene matches: 18. The CDR3 nucleotides read TGTGCCAGCACCGGACAAGCGGGAGGAGACCTGTCAGGCACAGATACGCAGTATTTT. This gives the protein CASTGQAGGDLSGTDTQYF. Using reference TRBV11-2 and TRBJ2-3 for the parts outside the CDR3, the full variable domain is EAGVAQSPRYKIIEKRQSVAFWCNPISGHATLYWYQQILGQGPKLLIQFQNNGVVDDSQLPKDRFSAERLKGVDSTLKIQPAKLEDSAVYLCASTGQAGGDLSGTDTQYFGPGTRLTVL.

This clonotype came up a few times. The V gene is TRBV4-1, the J gene TRBJ2-3; TRBD2 matches 10 bases. Germline-derived CDR1 and CDR2 are MGHRA and YSYEKL. This CDR3 region has 18 residues. V lost 1 base, J lost 7 bases, and 14 bases stayed unmatched. CDR3: CASSQGLLSGGTRNTQYF. In DNA, the CDR3 is TGCGCCAGCAGCCAAGGGTTACTTAGCGGGGGGACCCGAAATACGCAGTATTTT.

This clonotype was seen only a few times. CDR3 coding DNA: TGTGCCAGCAGCCCTCCTCTAGGGAATGAGCAGTTCTTC. Encoded protein: CASSPPLGNEQFF. This chain links TRBV11-3 with TRBJ2-1, with D uncertain. The CDR3 loop spans 13 amino acids. V gave up 5 bases and J gave up 7 bases, with 12 bases separating them. Germline V gives CDR1 SGHNT, CDR2 YENEEA.

This clonotype has a handful of counts. The rearrangement uses TRBV25-1 and TRBJ2-5; 9 bases align to TRBD2. V shed 1 base and J 3 bases; nucleotides not matched to a gene: 3. Germline CDR1 is MGHDK and CDR2 is SYGVNS. The CDR3 length is 15 residues. CDR3 nucleotides: TGTGCCAGCAGTGAATTCGTAGCGGGGGAAGAGACCCAGTACTTC. Translated: CASSEFVAGEETQYF.

This clonotype was seen repeatedly, ten times or more. V is TRBV7-7 and J is TRBJ2-2; 8 bases map to TRBD1. The CDR3 sequence is 16 residues long. Germline V gives CDR1 SSHAT, CDR2 FNYEAQ (reference sequence). V was clipped by 3 bases and J by 2 bases; unmatched bases: 5. The CDR3 DNA follows: TGTGCCAGCAGCTTTCTGACAGGGGCCAACACCGGGGAGCTGTTTTTT. The encoded protein is CASSFLTGANTGELFF.

This clonotype was detected many times. The V gene is TRBV6-5, the J gene TRBJ1-5, with a weak D call TRBD1 (6 bases). There are 15 residues in the CDR3. V was trimmed by 2 bases and J by 0 bases, leaving 8 bases between them. CDR1 and CDR2 from the germline V gene are MNHEY and SVGAGI. For the CDR3, the DNA is TGTGCCAGCAGTTACACAGGGTATAGCAATCAGCCCCAGCATTTT. This codes for CASSYTGYSNQPQHF.

This clonotype was detected many times. The chain links TRBV12-3 or TRBV12-4 to TRBJ2-7, with 9 positions matching TRBD1. Trimming cost V 2 bases and J 6 bases; bases outside gene matches: 8. The CDR3 is 15 amino acids. The CDR3 DNA sequence: TGTGCCAGCAGTTTATCCGGGACAGGGAACGGCGAGCAGTACTTC. It translates to CASSLSGTGNGEQYF.

This clonotype was recorded at least ten times. The chain links TRBV5-1 to TRBJ2-2, with D hard to call. V was trimmed by 2 bases and J by 2 bases, leaving 1 base between them. The CDR3 is 12 amino acids. Germline CDR1 is SGHRS and CDR2 is YFSETQ. The CDR3 region has the DNA TGCGCCAGCAGCTTCAACACCGGGGAGCTGTTTTTT. This translates into CASSFNTGELFF.

As to this clonotype: The junction departs from the called germline gene at one end, perhaps through a read error. This chain joins TRBV2 and TRBJ2-1; TRBD1 agrees at 7 bases. The CDR3 runs to 17 residues. Per the germline V gene, CDR1 is SNHLY and CDR2 is FYNNEI. The CDR3 sequence: CACSISKSRDSNNEQFF. DNA of the CDR3: TGTGCCTGCAGCATCAGCAAGTCCCGGGACAGCAACAATGAGCAGTTCTTC.

A few counts support this clonotype. The V gene is TRBV3-1, the J gene TRBJ2-1; 8 bases align to TRBD2. The CDR3 is made up of 15 amino acids. Germline assignment: CDR1 LGHDT and CDR2 YNNKEL (reference sequence). The V gene end was trimmed by 0 bases and the J gene end by 7 bases; junction bases not matched to a gene: 5. CDR3 region: CASSQDISGRNEQFF. The CDR3 DNA follows: TGTGCCAGCAGCCAAGATATCAGCGGGAGAAATGAGCAGTTCTTC.

This clonotype was observed at least ten times. The chain combines TRBV29-1 with TRBJ2-6, with D possibly being TRBD1 or TRBD2 (6 bases each). The CDR3 runs 17 residues. Germline V gene data show CDR1 as SQVTM and CDR2 as ANQGSEA. V was pared by 4 bases and J by 2 bases, with 18 bases between. CDR3 in DNA: TGCAGCGTTGCCGGGGGCCATAAAATAACTGGGGCCAACGTCCTGACTTTC. Its protein is CSVAGGHKITGANVLTF.

The chain employs TRBV12-3 or TRBV12-4 and TRBJ2-1; 7 positions match TRBD2. The CDR3 is 14 amino acids. V gave up 4 bases and J gave up 6 bases; unmatched junction bases: 6. The CDR3 region is CASSWEGLFNEQFF. The CDR3, as DNA: TGTGCCAGCAGTTGGGAGGGACTCTTCAATGAGCAGTTCTTC.

This clonotype was picked up many times. CDR3 in DNA: TGTGCCAGCAGTTGGAGCTCCTACAATGAGCAGTTCTTC. This sequence encodes CASSWSSYNEQFF. The chain carries TRBV12-3 or TRBV12-4 and TRBJ2-1; D gene ambiguous. V gave up 4 bases and J gave up 0 bases, with 4 bases separating them. The length of the CDR3 is 13 residues.

The CDR3 reads CASSQHNRGKNTEAFF. DNA for the CDR3: TGTGCCAGCAGCCAACATAACAGGGGGAAGAACACTGAAGCTTTCTTT. The genes are TRBV4-2 and TRBJ1-1; 8 nucleotides line up with TRBD1. This CDR3 spans 16 amino acids. Per germline, CDR1 LGHNA and CDR2 YNFKEQ. Trimming cost V 2 bases and J 1 base; bases outside gene matches: 6.

The CDR3 DNA sequence: TGTGCCAGCAGTAATCGACAGGGGATCGACAACGAGCAGTACTTC. This gives the protein CASSNRQGIDNEQYF. The rearrangement uses TRBV27 and TRBJ2-7, with 8 bases matching TRBD1. J lost 5 bases, V lost 5 bases, and 11 bases had no gene match. The CDR3 covers 15 residues. The germline V gene encodes CDR1 MNHEY and CDR2 SMNVEV (reference sequence).

The chain uses TRBV20-1 and TRBJ2-7; TRBD2 aligns across 15 bases. Germline loops: CDR1 DFQATT, CDR2 SNEGSKA (reference sequence). CDR3 length: 15 residues. J gave up 7 bases and V 0 bases, and 4 bases lay outside the gene matches. In nucleotides, the CDR3 is TGCAGTGCTAGAGATTGGACTAGCGGGAGGGAAGAGCAGTACTTC. Encoded protein: CSARDWTSGREEQYF.

This chain links TRBV11-3 with TRBJ2-3, with D perhaps TRBD2 (5 bases). This CDR3 has 15 amino acids. The V end was cut by 4 bases, the J end by 5 bases, with 16 bases between. Germline V gene lookup returns CDR1 SGHNT and CDR2 YENEEA. CDR3 residues: CASSSDPGLVDTQYF. The CDR3 DNA follows: TGTGCCAGCAGCTCGGACCCCGGACTCGTAGATACGCAGTATTTT.

This clonotype was picked up many times. The V call is TRBV29-1, the J call TRBJ2-2; D is perhaps TRBD1 or TRBD2 (5 bases each). In germline, CDR1 is SQVTM, CDR2 ANQGSEA. The CDR3 length is 12 residues. V lost 7 bases to trimming and J lost 9 bases, with 15 bases between them. The CDR3, as DNA: TGCAGCGCCGGGACGGACGGAAGGGAGCTGTTTTTT. It yields the protein CSAGTDGRELFF.

This clonotype has just a few counts. This chain joins TRBV7-9 and TRBJ2-1, with D perhaps TRBD1 (6 bases). CDR3 length: 13 residues. Germline lookup yields CDR1 SEHNR and CDR2 FQNEAQ (reference sequence). V shed 5 bases and J shed 12 bases, with 17 bases lying between them. The CDR3 DNA reads TGTGCCAGCAGCGGCCCAGGGGATGGGGGGCAGTTCTTC. Encoded protein: CASSGPGDGGQFF.

This rearrangement joins TRBV27 to TRBJ2-7, with a weak D call TRBD1 (5 bases). CDR3 length: 14 amino acids. V shed 5 bases and J shed 3 bases, with 14 bases lying between them. Germline values: CDR1 MNHEY, CDR2 SMNVEV (reference sequence). This CDR3 is CASSTYRQSYEQYF. CDR3 coding DNA: TGTGCCAGCAGTACGTATCGACAGAGCTACGAGCAGTACTTC.

In this sample, this clonotype turned up a few times. The chain joins TRBV12-3 or TRBV12-4 to TRBJ2-3; D unclear. V lost 6 bases and J 1 base, leaving 5 bases between the germline ends. The CDR3 covers 12 residues. CDR3 residues: CASSTRTDTQYF. DNA for the CDR3: TGTGCCAGCAGCACCCGCACAGATACGCAGTATTTT.

The V call is TRBV5-6, the J call TRBJ1-4; 12 bases map to TRBD1. The CDR3 is 18 amino acids. The germline gives CDR1 SGHDT, CDR2 YYEEEE. The V gene end was trimmed by 3 bases and the J gene end by 4 bases; junction bases not matched to a gene: 10. As DNA, the CDR3 is TGTGCCAGCAGCTCCCCGGGACAGGGGGCAGAGGGTAATGAAAAACTGTTTTTT. It codes for CASSSPGQGAEGNEKLFF.

DNA for the CDR3: TGTGCCAGTAGTAGCGACAGGGGGAGGGGGATGAACACTGAAGCTTTCTTT. It is translated as CASSSDRGRGMNTEAFF. The V call is TRBV19, the J call TRBJ1-1; 9 bases match TRBD1. Losses at the gene ends were 4 bases for V and 0 bases for J; bases not matched to a gene: 9. The CDR3 is 17 amino acids. Per the germline V gene, CDR1 is LNHDA and CDR2 is SQIVND (reference sequence).